The 16 T cell receptor beta chains below were found in one sample sequenced in a study of shared clonotypes between healthy human individuals. The method was immunoSEQ multiplex PCR; TCRdb's version includes in-frame clones alone and lacks a portion of them. The table has hundreds of thousands of clones, around 80% seen once. The source material was PBMCs. All receptors come from a woman between 35 and 50 years old in good health. Some clones in this sample may be carry-over from other donors' samples.

J is TRBJ2-7 and V is TRBV27; the D call may be TRBD1 or TRBD2 (5 bases each). The germline V and J ends were trimmed by 4 bases and 2 bases, with 12 bases remaining between them. The CDR3 sequence is 14 residues long. Germline CDR1 is MNHEY and CDR2 is SMNVEV (reference sequence). The CDR3 DNA reads TGTGCCAGCAGTTGGGGGATAGGGGCCTACGAGCAGTACTTC. Its translation is CASSWGIGAYEQYF.

This rearrangement joins TRBV14 to TRBJ2-3, with 8 positions matching TRBD2. This CDR3 has 17 amino acids. From germline, CDR1 is SGHDN and CDR2 FVKESK. Trimming removed 0 bases from V and 5 bases from J; junction bases left unmatched: 10. Here the CDR3 reads CASSQEYGRASIDTQYF. DNA for the CDR3: TGTGCCAGCAGCCAAGAGTACGGGAGGGCCTCCATAGATACGCAGTATTTT.

The V call is TRBV9, the J call TRBJ2-2; 9 bases map to TRBD2. Trimming at V came to 4 bases and at J to 6 bases, leaving 4 bases not matched to a gene. The CDR3 spans 14 residues. From germline, CDR1 is SGDLS and CDR2 YYNGEE. CDR3 sequence (DNA): TGTGCCAGCAGCCCGATAGCGGGAGCCGGGGAGCTGTTTTTT. It specifies CASSPIAGAGELFF.

The CDR3 loop is CASSPRTGTGEQYF. CDR3 nucleotide sequence: TGTGCCAGCAGCCCCCGGACCGGGACTGGGGAGCAGTACTTC. The V call is TRBV9, the J call TRBJ2-7, with a possible D match to TRBD2 (6 bases). In germline, CDR1 is SGDLS, CDR2 YYNGEE. CDR3 length: 14 residues. Trimming pared 4 bases from V and 7 bases from J, leaving 18 bases between.

The V and J genes are TRBV7-2 and TRBJ1-4, with D possibly TRBD1 on 5 matching bases. The CDR3 runs to 12 residues. Germline CDR1 is SGHTA and CDR2 is FQGNSA. Trimming stripped 4 bases from V and 10 bases from J, with 10 bases between. CDR3 loop: CASSSTDGKLFF. CDR3 DNA: TGTGCCAGCAGCTCGACAGACGGAAAACTGTTTTTT.

The count of this clone is one. J is TRBJ2-1 and V is TRBV30; TRBD2 matches 7 bases. The CDR3 totals 13 residues. Germline-derived CDR1 and CDR2 are GTSNPN and SVGIG (reference sequence). Trimming cost V 1 base and J 10 bases; bases outside gene matches: 7. Here the CDR3 reads CAWSGEGYYEQFF. CDR3 sequence (DNA): TGTGCCTGGAGTGGGGAGGGATATTACGAGCAGTTCTTC.

This clone was counted once. This chain connects TRBV6-1 to TRBJ2-7, with D maybe TRBD2 (6 bases). The CDR3 contains 15 residues. In germline, CDR1 is MNHNS, CDR2 SASEGT. With 8 bases removed from V and 7 bases from J, the gap between germline ends came to 24 bases. The CDR3 sequence: CASLNSGQDIYEQYF. For the CDR3, the DNA is TGTGCCAGCCTCAATAGCGGACAAGATATCTATGAGCAGTACTTC.

V and J are TRBV9 and TRBJ2-5; D not resolved. The germline CDR1 and CDR2 sequences are SGDLS and YYNGEE. This CDR3 has 14 residues. Trimming took off 0 bases at V and 6 bases at J, with 12 bases between the two ends. The CDR3 coding sequence is TGTGCCAGCAGCGTAGCTGGCCACGGAAAGACCCAGTACTTC. Protein sequence: CASSVAGHGKTQYF.

J is TRBJ2-6 and V is TRBV7-2; unclear D gene. Germline CDR1 reads SGHTA; CDR2 reads FQGNSA. The CDR3 covers 16 residues. V gave up 0 bases and J gave up 2 bases, with 8 bases separating them. The CDR3 is CASSLAVRAGANVLTF. In nucleotides, the CDR3 is TGTGCCAGCAGCTTAGCGGTACGGGCTGGGGCCAACGTCCTGACTTTC.

The V and J genes are TRBV5-4 and TRBJ2-5, with 7 bases identical to TRBD2. Germline V lookup: CDR1 SGHNT, CDR2 YYREEE (reference sequence). CDR3 length: 15 amino acids. Losses at the gene ends were 0 bases for V and 2 bases for J; bases not matched to a gene: 4. The DNA of the CDR3 is TGTGCCAGCAGCTTGGCGAGTAGCGGGCAAGAGACCCAGTACTTC. Translating gives CASSLASSGQETQYF. The full variable domain, with the rest looked up from reference TRBV5-4 and TRBJ2-5, is ETGVTQSPTHLIKTRGQQVTLRCSSQSGHNTVSWYQQALGQGPQFIFQYYREEENGRGNFPPRFSGLQFPNYSSELNVNALELDDSALYLCASSLASSGQETQYFGPGTRLLVL.

This clone was seen more than once but under ten times. This chain joins TRBV19 and TRBJ2-7; D is uncertain. The V gene lost 5 bases and the J gene lost 7 bases, with 21 bases spanning the gap. This CDR3 has 15 residues. The V gene's germline CDR1 is LNHDA and CDR2 SQIVND (reference sequence). CDR3 sequence: CASSFRSTVFGEQYF. In nucleotides, the CDR3 is TGTGCCAGTAGTTTTCGGAGCACGGTGTTCGGAGAGCAGTACTTC.

This chain connects TRBV2 to TRBJ2-7; unclear D gene. Germline assignment: CDR1 SNHLY and CDR2 FYNNEI. The CDR3 spans 12 residues. V was clipped by 4 bases and J by 4 bases, with 8 bases between them. Here the CDR3 reads CASSGQVYEQYF. CDR3 coding DNA: TGTGCCAGCAGTGGTCAGGTATACGAGCAGTACTTC.

The chain is built from TRBV21-1 and TRBJ1-2; no DNA check was done on the table's D call, TRBD1. TRBV21-1 represents a pseudogene. The CDR3 covers 17 residues. The CDR3 region has the DNA TGTGCCAGCAGCAAACTGGCCGGCACAGGGACTAACTATGGCTACACCTTC. Amino acids: CASSKLAGTGTNYGYTF.

The gene calls are TRBV5-4 and TRBJ2-7; D gene unclear. Deletions cut 0 bases from V and 0 bases from J, with 7 bases between. Looked up from germline, CDR1 is SGHNT and CDR2 is YYREEE (reference sequence). The CDR3 runs to 14 residues. For the CDR3, the DNA is TGTGCCAGCAGCTTGGAGCCTAACTCCTACGAGCAGTACTTC. It specifies CASSLEPNSYEQYF.

About this clone itself: Other DNA sequences in this specimen translate into the identical CDR3. The CDR3 DNA sequence: TGTGCCAGCAGCTTGGCCGCAGGTTACGAGCAGTACTTC. Encoded protein: CASSLAAGYEQYF. The V call is TRBV5-4, the J call TRBJ2-7; D unclear. This CDR3 spans 13 amino acids. Germline V gene data show CDR1 as SGHNT and CDR2 as YYREEE (reference sequence). Trimming removed 0 bases at V and 4 bases at J, with 8 bases between.

CDR3 sequence: CASSLVPVGTEAFF. The CDR3 nucleotides read TGTGCCAGCAGCTTAGTCCCCGTAGGGACTGAAGCTTTCTTT. V is TRBV7-8 and J is TRBJ1-1, with no clear D. In germline, CDR1 is SGHVS, CDR2 FQNEAQ. V lost 1 base, J lost 5 bases, and 11 bases lay in between. The CDR3 loop spans 14 amino acids.